The rows below give T cell receptor beta chains drawn from one sample of a study of blood T cell repertoires in COVID-19. Generated by immunoSEQ multiplex PCR, the TCRdb table keeps only in-frame clones and is missing some. The sample has about 77,000 clones; approximately 76% are singletons. Sequenced sample: peripheral blood. The receptors were sampled from a man aged 65-85 years with active or convalescent COVID-19. CDR3s include the opening cysteine and the closing phenylalanine or tryptophan. The D gene is left open where the match is weak. Clone size is given for some rows only: seen once, a few or many times, or a class if the clone is expanded.

J gene | clone size | V gene | D gene | CDR3 DNA | CDR3 protein
TRBJ2-1 | NA | TRBV7-3 | NA | TGTGCCAGCAGCTTGGCCGGCTCAGGGGCGTGGAATGAGCAGTTCTTC | CASSLAGSGAWNEQFF
TRBJ1-5 | few | TRBV28 | NA | TGTGCCAGCAGTTCTGGAGGGAGGGACTTTAATCAGCCCCAGCATTTT | CASSSGGRDFNQPQHF
TRBJ2-3 | NA | TRBV24-1 | TRBD1 | TGTGCCACCAGTGGGAACAGGGGGCCGGCAGATACGCAGTATTTT | CATSGNRGPADTQYF
TRBJ2-3 | NA | TRBV18 | NA | TGTGCCAGCTCACCCCCGGGGGGCACAGATACGCAGTATTTT | CASSPPGGTDTQYF
TRBJ1-2 | NA | TRBV5-4 | TRBD1 | TGTGCCAGCAGCGTAACAGGGGGCGCGAATGGCTACACCTTC | CASSVTGGANGYTF
TRBJ1-5 | NA | TRBV10-3 | NA | TGTGCCATCAGTGAAGGGGGTAAAGGCAATCAGCCCCAGCATTTT | CAISEGGKGNQPQHF
TRBJ2-1 | once | TRBV6-5 | NA | TGTGCCAGCACACCCCGGAGCTCCTACAATGAGCAGTTCTTC | CASTPRSSYNEQFF
TRBJ2-5 | once | TRBV6-5 | TRBD1 | TGTGCCAGCGACCGGACAGGGGCGCAAGAGACCCAGTACTTC | CASDRTGAQETQYF
TRBJ2-7 | NA | TRBV5-1 | NA | TGCGCCAGCAGCTGGGCCAGGGGACAACTGCCAGACGAGCAGTACTTC | CASSWARGQLPDEQYF
TRBJ2-3 | NA | TRBV7-2 | NA | TGTGCCAGCAGCTCCCCCGGGACAGATACGCAGTATTTT | CASSSPGTDTQYF
TRBJ1-5 | NA | TRBV28 | NA | TGTGCCAGCAGTAAGGAGGTCGCGGATCAGCCCCAGCATTTT | CASSKEVADQPQHF
TRBJ1-1 | NA | TRBV7-9 | TRBD1 | TGTGCCAGCAGCGTTCAGGGGGTGGGTGTAGATGCTTTCTTT | CASSVQGVGVDAFF
TRBJ1-5 | few | TRBV28 | TRBD1 | TGTGCCAGCAGACAAATGGGACAGGCAGGCCAGCCCCAGCATTTT | CASRQMGQAGQPQHF
TRBJ2-7 | NA | TRBV9 | NA | TGTGCCAGCAGCATGGGTTCGACACGGCCCTACGAGCAGTACTTC | CASSMGSTRPYEQYF
TRBJ2-2 | once | TRBV10-3 | NA | TGTGCCATCAGTACAGCCCCGGGAACAGGGCTCACCGGGGAGCTGTTTTTT | CAISTAPGTGLTGELFF
TRBJ1-3 | NA | TRBV30 | NA | TGTGCCTGGAGTGTCGGGGGGGAGATTGGAAACACCATATATTTT | CAWSVGGEIGNTIYF
TRBJ2-7 | few | TRBV7-9 | NA | TGTGCCAGCAACCTCGACGGGTTTGCCCCACACTACGAGCAGTACTTC | CASNLDGFAPHYEQYF
TRBJ2-7 | NA | TRBV5-4 | NA | TGTGCCAGCAGCTTGGCGGGGGGCGGTTACTCCTACGAGCAGTACTTC | CASSLAGGGYSYEQYF
TRBJ2-7 | NA | TRBV2 | NA | TGTGCCACCGGGCGGGGAGAGGTTAGGGAGCAGTACTTC | CATGRGEVREQYF
TRBJ2-7 | NA | TRBV10-3 | TRBD1 | TGTGCCACTTCCGGGACAGGGAAATCCTACGAGCAGTACTTC | CATSGTGKSYEQYF
TRBJ2-1 | NA | TRBV3-1/TRBV3-2 | NA | TGTGCCAGCAGCAAAAGGGGGATCTCCGATGAGCAGTTCTTC | CASSKRGISDEQFF
TRBJ1-5 | NA | TRBV28 | NA | TGTGCCAGCAGCGCCGGGTTGAGCAATCAGCCCCAGCATTTT | CASSAGLSNQPQHF
TRBJ2-7 | NA | TRBV10-3 | NA | TGTGCCATCAGCTACGGTGCCGAGCAGTACTTC | CAISYGAEQYF
TRBJ2-7 | NA | TRBV11-2 | NA | TGTGCCAGCAGCTTACTAGGTGCCTACGAGCAGTACTTC | CASSLLGAYEQYF
TRBJ1-1 | NA | TRBV7-9 | NA | TGTGCCAGCAGCTTAGAGCGCACTGAAGCTTTCTTT | CASSLERTEAFF
TRBJ1-1 | NA | TRBV6-5 | TRBD1 | TGTGCCAGCAGTTCGGCACAGGGGACTGAAGCTTTCTTT | CASSSAQGTEAFF
TRBJ2-1 | NA | TRBV28 | NA | TGTGCCAGCAGTTTAGCCGGGACTCAAAAGAATGAGCAGTTCTTC | CASSLAGTQKNEQFF
TRBJ2-7 | many | TRBV6-5 | TRBD2 | TGTGCCAGCAGTTACCTCCGGCTAGCGGGGGGGTCCGAGCAGTACTTC | CASSYLRLAGGSEQYF
TRBJ1-4 | NA | TRBV4-2 | NA | TGTGCCAGCAGCCAACAGGAAGCTGATATCGAAAAACTGTTTTTT | CASSQQEADIEKLFF
TRBJ2-3 | NA | TRBV20-1 | TRBD2 | TGCAGTGCAAGTCGGGGGGGCGTGACAGATACGCAGTATTTT | CSASRGGVTDTQYF
TRBJ1-6 | NA | TRBV18 | NA | TGTGCCAGCGCCCCGGGACATACAAATTCACCCCTCCACTTT | CASAPGHTNSPLHF
TRBJ1-1 | NA | TRBV15 | NA | TGTGCCACCATGGGACAAATGAACACTGAAGCTTTCTTT | CATMGQMNTEAFF
TRBJ2-2 | NA | TRBV18 | NA | TGTGCCAGCTCTCAGGGCACGAACACCGGGGAGCTGTTTTTT | CASSQGTNTGELFF
TRBJ1-6 | NA | TRBV4-2 | NA | TGTGCCAGCAGCCGACAGACTGACGAGAATTCACCCCTCCACTTT | CASSRQTDENSPLHF
TRBJ1-3 | NA | TRBV5-1 | NA | TGCGCCAGCAGCTCCCGAGGACACTCTTCTACCTCTGGAAACACCATATATTTT | CASSSRGHSSTSGNTIYF
TRBJ2-5 | NA | TRBV5-1 | TRBD2 | TGCGCCAGCACAGCGGGACTAGCGTCGCGGGGGGAGACCCAGTACTTC | CASTAGLASRGETQYF
TRBJ1-6 | NA | TRBV5-1 | NA | TGCGCCAGCAGCCGGACCATTTCGGATCCGGGGGTGTCCCTCCACTTT | CASSRTISDPGVSLHF
TRBJ2-2 | NA | TRBV7-3 | TRBD1 | TGTGCCAGCAGCTTAACCGGACAGGGACCAAACACCGGGGAGCTGTTTTTT | CASSLTGQGPNTGELFF
TRBJ1-5 | NA | TRBV28 | NA | TGTGCCAGCAGTTTATTTCCCAGCGAGGGAAATCAGCCCCAGCATTTT | CASSLFPSEGNQPQHF
TRBJ1-1 | NA | TRBV6-5 | TRBD1 | TGTGCCAGCACAAAAACAGGGGGCAAGACTGAAGCTTTCTTT | CASTKTGGKTEAFF